The 18 T cell receptor beta chains below were found in one sample sequenced in a study of T cells after posttransplantation cyclophosphamide. Busulfan-fludarabine conditioning, marrow transplant, and cyclophosphamide on days +3 and +4 were administered. Repertoires were generated with immunoSEQ multiplex PCR, while TCRdb's copy carries only in-frame clones and drops some. The sample contains some 18,000 clones, none of them singletons. The material sequenced was PBMCs, taken after allogeneic stem cell transplant with posttransplant cyclophosphamide. These TCRs come from a female patient in her 30s who received an allogeneic stem cell transplant from a related donor, was CMV-positive, and had no GVHD. Some T cells could come from the graft donor.

In this sample, this clone turned up many times. This chain links TRBV6-1 with TRBJ1-3; D is perhaps TRBD1 (5 bases). The CDR3 has 15 amino acids. The germline gives CDR1 MNHNS, CDR2 SASEGT. The germline V and J ends were trimmed by 10 bases and 0 bases, with 16 bases remaining between them. The DNA for the CDR3 is TGTGCCACCACAACTGGACAACTCTCTGGAAACACCATATATTTT. Translated: CATTTGQLSGNTIYF.

This clone has a count of ten or more. V and J are TRBV6-5 and TRBJ1-1; no clear D gene. Germline values: CDR1 MNHEY, CDR2 SVGAGI. This CDR3 has 13 residues. V was pared by 0 bases and J by 3 bases, with 5 bases between. CDR3 sequence (DNA): TGTGCCAGCAGTTACTCGGCAGACACTGAAGCTTTCTTT. It translates to CASSYSADTEAFF.

This clone occurred many times. CDR3 loop: CASSPPGKIESYNEQFF. Here the CDR3 DNA reads TGTGCCAGCAGCCCCCCGGGGAAGATCGAATCCTACAATGAGCAGTTCTTC. The chain combines TRBV7-9 with TRBJ2-1; D may be TRBD2 (5 bases). The CDR3 totals 17 residues. Per the germline V gene, CDR1 is SEHNR and CDR2 is FQNEAQ (reference sequence). Deletions cut 5 bases from V and 1 base from J, with 18 bases between.

This clone was seen at least ten times. The V gene is TRBV7-8, the J gene TRBJ2-7; possible D gene TRBD1, 5 bases. Germline assignment: CDR1 SGHVS and CDR2 FQNEAQ. Trimming took 3 bases from V and 1 from J, leaving 7 bases between them. This CDR3 has 13 residues. DNA of the CDR3: TGTGCCAGCAGCTTTGACAGATCCTACGAGCAGTACTTC. As protein: CASSFDRSYEQYF.

Ten or more counts support this clone. The chain links TRBV19 to TRBJ2-6; 12 positions agree with TRBD1. Trimming at V came to 8 bases and at J to 3 bases, leaving 5 bases not matched to a gene. The CDR3 extends over 16 amino acids. Per the germline V gene, CDR1 is LNHDA and CDR2 is SQIVND (reference sequence). CDR3 loop: CASSGTGGFGANVLTF. CDR3 in DNA: TGTGCCAGTTCCGGGACAGGGGGCTTTGGGGCCAACGTCCTGACTTTC.

This clone was picked up many times. The chain joins TRBV18 to TRBJ2-5; unclear D gene. CDR3 size: 11 residues. The germline V gene encodes CDR1 KGHSH and CDR2 LQKENI. V was clipped by 8 bases and J by 2 bases, with 6 bases between them. The CDR3 nucleotides are TGTGCCAGCATAGAACAAGAGACCCAGTACTTC. Translating gives CASIEQETQYF.

This clone is labeled as medium-sized (0.01 to 0.1%). The chain links TRBV6-1 to TRBJ1-4; no clear D. The CDR3 loop spans 13 amino acids. V was cut by 0 bases and J by 8 bases, with 7 bases left in between. Germline values: CDR1 MNHNS, CDR2 SASEGT. In DNA form, the CDR3 reads TGTGCCAGCAGTGAAGCCCTCGGGGAAAAACTGTTTTTT. Its translation is CASSEALGEKLFF.

This clone was recorded many times. This rearrangement joins TRBV12-1 to TRBJ2-5; the listed D gene, TRBD2, was not tested against the DNA. TRBV12-1 is noted as a pseudogene. The CDR3 length is 15 residues. Here the CDR3 DNA reads TGTGCCAGCAGCTCGGGGACTTCGACGGATGAGACCCAGTACTTC. Amino acid sequence: CASSSGTSTDETQYF.

In its sample, this clone was seen many times. The gene calls are TRBV7-9 and TRBJ2-7, with 8 bases identical to TRBD2. CDR1 and CDR2 (germline): SEHNR, FQNEAQ (reference sequence). CDR3 length: 16 amino acids. The J segment lost 0 bases and the V segment lost 5 bases, leaving 9 bases of the junction unmatched. CDR3 sequence reads: CASSTTTSASSYEQYF. DNA for the CDR3: TGTGCCAGCAGCACCACGACTAGCGCTAGCTCCTACGAGCAGTACTTC.

This clone has a count of ten or more. This chain joins TRBV2 and TRBJ1-5; the D gene is possibly TRBD1 (6 bases). In germline, CDR1 is SNHLY, CDR2 FYNNEI. This CDR3 comprises 14 residues. Trimming took 3 bases from V and 7 from J, leaving 13 bases between them. DNA for the CDR3: TGTGCCAGCAGTGAGAGGCAGGGGTGGCAGCCCCAGCATTTT. It is translated as CASSERQGWQPQHF.

This clone is classed as medium-sized (0.01 to 0.1%). This chain joins TRBV11-2 and TRBJ2-7; 7 bases fit TRBD2. The CDR3 is 15 residues long. V shed 3 bases and J 3 bases; nucleotides not matched to a gene: 8. Germline lookup yields CDR1 SGHAT and CDR2 FQNNGV. The CDR3 sequence: CASSLPGGRYYEQYF. CDR3 bases: TGTGCCAGCAGCTTGCCGGGCGGGAGATACTACGAGCAGTACTTC.

At least ten counts were recorded for this clone. The J gene is TRBJ2-6, the V gene TRBV5-1; the D gene is possibly TRBD2 (5 bases). The CDR3 spans 14 residues. Germline lookup yields CDR1 SGHRS and CDR2 YFSETQ. With 6 bases removed from V and 0 bases from J, the gap between germline ends came to 7 bases. CDR3 sequence reads: CASTRDSGANVLTF. CDR3 coding DNA: TGCGCCAGCACCCGGGACTCTGGGGCCAACGTCCTGACTTTC.

This clone was detected many times. The rearrangement joins TRBV5-6 to TRBJ2-2, with 13 bases fitting TRBD2. J was trimmed by 5 bases and V by 3 bases; bases with no gene match: 1. The V gene's germline CDR1 is SGHDT and CDR2 YYEEEE. CDR3 length: 15 residues. This CDR3 is CASSSGLAGTGELFF. In DNA, the CDR3 is TGTGCCAGCAGCTCGGGACTAGCGGGGACCGGGGAGCTGTTTTTT.

This clone was counted ten times or more. J is TRBJ2-1 and V is TRBV2; possibly TRBD2 for D (6 bases). This CDR3 is built from 14 residues. V was clipped by 6 bases and J by 4 bases, with 13 bases between them. Germline CDR1 is SNHLY and CDR2 is FYNNEI. CDR3 DNA: TGTGCCAGCAGGGGAGCGGGTGCTTACAATGAGCAGTTCTTC. Encoded protein: CASRGAGAYNEQFF.

The sample holds many counts of this clone. V is TRBV7-6 and J is TRBJ2-2; D is perhaps TRBD1 (6 bases). The CDR3 is made up of 16 amino acids. V shed 0 bases and J shed 1 base, with 9 bases lying between them. CDR1 SGHVS and CDR2 FNYEAQ come from the germline V gene. For the CDR3, the DNA is TGTGCCAGCAGCTTAGCTAACAGGGAGAACACCGGGGAGCTGTTTTTT. Protein: CASSLANRENTGELFF.

This clone was recorded many times. The chain carries TRBV7-9 and TRBJ1-2, with 7 positions matching TRBD1. This CDR3 region has 13 residues. J gave up 8 bases and V 4 bases, and 7 bases lay outside the gene matches. Germline loops: CDR1 SEHNR, CDR2 FQNEAQ (reference sequence). The CDR3 DNA reads as TGTGCCAGCAGCTCGACAGGGATTGAAGGCTACACCTTC. Translation gives CASSSTGIEGYTF.

This clone was counted many times. The chain combines TRBV5-1 with TRBJ2-1; D gene uncertain. In germline, CDR1 is SGHRS, CDR2 YFSETQ. Trimming took 4 bases from V and 4 from J, leaving 9 bases between them. The CDR3 runs to 13 residues. This chain's CDR3 is CASSLDPYNEQFF. Here the CDR3 DNA reads TGCGCCAGCAGCCTAGACCCGTACAATGAGCAGTTCTTC.

This clone was observed a handful of times. The CDR3 is CASSLRDTLTGYYEQYF. The CDR3, as DNA: TGTGCCAGCAGTCTCCGGGACACCCTTACGGGGTACTACGAGCAGTACTTC. This rearrangement joins TRBV27 to TRBJ2-5; a weak D match, TRBD1 (6 bases). The J call could be wrong; TRBJ2-7 is a better fit for the DNA end. The CDR3 is 17 residues long. Germline V CDR1 and CDR2: MNHEY, SMNVEV (reference sequence).